This entry lists 9 T cell receptor beta chains sequenced from one sample in a study of CD8 T cells in ankylosing spondylitis. TCRdb independently ran MiXCR on the 5' RACE reads; one entry per CDR3 protein. The data show some 200,000 distinct CDR3 sequences, 20% to 30% seen once. The material sequenced was blood, either unsorted or a sorted T cell fraction (not recorded which). The receptor set was obtained from a male donor with ankylosing spondylitis or in good health (not recorded which).

This clonotype was recorded at least ten times. The J gene is TRBJ2-7, the V gene TRBV4-2; TRBD2 might be the D (6 bases). V lost 3 bases and J lost 0, with 12 bases in between. CDR3 length: 15 residues. Germline CDR1 and CDR2: LGHNA and YNFKEQ. The CDR3 loop reads CASSQSLANSYEQYF. The DNA for the CDR3 is TGTGCCAGCAGCCAGTCGCTAGCGAACTCCTACGAGCAGTACTTC.

In this sample, this clonotype turned up many times. The gene calls are TRBV5-1 and TRBJ2-2, with D uncertain. Trimming cost V 1 base and J 3 bases, with 7 bases left between them. Looked up from germline, CDR1 is SGHRS and CDR2 is YFSETQ. This CDR3 has 14 amino acids. The CDR3 here is CASSLSGDTGELFF. The CDR3, as DNA: TGCGCCAGCAGCTTGTCGGGTGACACCGGGGAGCTGTTTTTT.

This clonotype showed up just a few times. The chain recombines TRBV20-1 with TRBJ2-7; D ambiguous. Germline V CDR1 and CDR2: DFQATT, SNEGSKA (reference sequence). The CDR3 covers 15 residues. Deletions cut 6 bases from V and 3 bases from J, with 21 bases between. CDR3 in amino acids: CSAVSRTQLLYEQYF. The CDR3 nucleotides are TGCAGTGCAGTAAGCCGGACCCAGCTTCTCTACGAGCAGTACTTC.

This chain connects TRBV5-1 to TRBJ1-1; D perhaps matches TRBD1 (6 bases). The CDR3 covers 16 residues. CDR1 is SGHRS and CDR2 is YFSETQ in the germline V gene. Trimming removed 2 bases at V and 0 bases at J, with 14 bases between. DNA of the CDR3: TGCGCCAGCAGCTTATCAGGGGCCAACTTGAACACTGAAGCTTTCTTT. Its translation is CASSLSGANLNTEAFF.

This clonotype occurred many times. J is TRBJ2-3 and V is TRBV5-6, with D tentatively TRBD1 or TRBD2 (6 bases each). Germline V gene data show CDR1 as SGHDT and CDR2 as YYEEEE. V was clipped by 0 bases and J by 2 bases, with 16 bases between them. CDR3 length equals 17 residues. CDR3 sequence reads: CASSLDIGGTTTDTQYF. CDR3 bases: TGTGCCAGCAGCTTGGACATCGGCGGGACAACCACAGATACGCAGTATTTT.

Many counts were recorded for this clonotype. V is TRBV7-9 and J is TRBJ2-3; the D gene is possibly TRBD2 (5 bases). Germline lookup yields CDR1 SEHNR and CDR2 FQNEAQ (reference sequence). The CDR3 is made up of 13 amino acids. V lost 3 bases to trimming and J lost 5 bases, with 9 bases between them. CDR3 DNA sequence: TGTGCCAGCAGCTTTATGGGGAGAGATACGCAGTATTTT. Translating gives CASSFMGRDTQYF.

This clonotype was recorded many times. J is TRBJ2-1 and V is TRBV4-2; no clear D gene. V lost 0 bases, J lost 0 bases, and 12 bases lay in between. The CDR3 has 17 amino acids. Germline lookup yields CDR1 LGHNA and CDR2 YNFKEQ. The CDR3 nucleotides read TGTGCCAGCAGCCAAGATGGTCCTGGCCGCTCCTACAATGAGCAGTTCTTC. It is translated as CASSQDGPGRSYNEQFF.

The CDR3 sequence is CASSRDTRTDTQYF. The CDR3 DNA sequence: TGTGCCAGCAGCAGGGACACACGCACAGATACGCAGTATTTT. This chain links TRBV12-3 or TRBV12-4 with TRBJ2-3; a weak D match, TRBD1 (6 bases). CDR3 size: 14 residues. Trimming left V 6 bases short and J 1 base short, with 11 bases between.

The chain is built from TRBV20-1 and TRBJ2-3; unclear D gene. Trimming stripped 7 bases from V and 0 bases from J, with 20 bases between. This CDR3 is built from 16 residues. From germline, CDR1 is DFQATT and CDR2 SNEGSKA (reference sequence). The CDR3 is CSVLGPRATSTDTQYF. The CDR3 DNA sequence: TGCAGTGTTTTGGGTCCCAGAGCTACTAGCACAGATACGCAGTATTTT.